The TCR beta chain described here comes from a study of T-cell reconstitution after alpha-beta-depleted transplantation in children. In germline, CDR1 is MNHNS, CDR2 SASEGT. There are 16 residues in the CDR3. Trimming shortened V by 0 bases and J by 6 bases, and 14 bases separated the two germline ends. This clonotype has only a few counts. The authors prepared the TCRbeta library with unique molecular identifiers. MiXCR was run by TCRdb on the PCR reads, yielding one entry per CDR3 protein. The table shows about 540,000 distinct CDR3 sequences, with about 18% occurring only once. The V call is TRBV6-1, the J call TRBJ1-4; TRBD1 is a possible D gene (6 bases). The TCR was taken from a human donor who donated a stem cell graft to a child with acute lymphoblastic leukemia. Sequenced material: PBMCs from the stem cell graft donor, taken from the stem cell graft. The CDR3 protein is CASSEARGAGDEKLFF. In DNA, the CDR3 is TGTGCCAGCAGTGAAGCGCGGGGGGCGGGGGATGAAAAACTGTTTTTT.